This T cell receptor beta chain comes out of a study of T cells after yellow fever vaccination. Study-level findings and limits: Boosting was followed by the reappearance of most primary-vaccination clones (just under 97% CD4, about 89% CD8).

Trimming took 6 bases from V and 6 from J, leaving 16 bases between them. CDR3 length: 14 residues. Germline CDR1 is SGHTA and CDR2 is FQGNSA. At least ten counts were recorded for this clonotype. Antigen specificity is unknown. Template switching with 5'RACE generated the TCR cDNA and added a universal primer site and UMIs. Using its own MiXCR run on the 5' RACE reads, TCRdb lists one record per CDR3 protein. The sample has more than 120,000 distinct CDR3 sequences, 7.7% seen once; the top ten hold about 0.73%. V is TRBV7-2 and J is TRBJ2-3; D perhaps matches TRBD2 (6 bases). The clonotype comes from a man aged 25 to 45 who received the YFV17D yellow fever vaccine. Source: CD4+ T cells sorted from PBMCs, taken 5 days after the yellow fever booster vaccination. As DNA, the CDR3 is TGTGCCAGCAGTCCTGGGGGGTCCCAGGATACGCAGTATTTT. This codes for CASSPGGSQDTQYF.